Each of the 14 T cell receptor beta chains below was sequenced from the same sample in a study of cytomegalovirus exposure and HLA in healthy donors. Some clones are missing from TCRdb's copy, which holds only in-frame ones; the method was immunoSEQ multiplex PCR. The sample lists about 200,000 clones, roughly 77% occurring once. The sequenced material came from PBMCs. The receptors were gathered from a woman aged 25-40 years in good health and CMV-seronegative.

The genes are TRBV4-1 and TRBJ2-3; possible D gene TRBD1, 6 bases. V lost 4 bases and J 2 bases, leaving 13 bases between the germline ends. CDR1 MGHRA and CDR2 YSYEKL come from the germline V gene. CDR3 length: 15 amino acids. The CDR3 region is CASSPPGQNTDTQYF. The CDR3 nucleotides are TGCGCCAGCAGCCCGCCGGGACAAAACACAGATACGCAGTATTTT.

The genes are TRBV6-1 and TRBJ2-7, with TRBD2 matching over 10 bases. Germline-derived CDR1 and CDR2 are MNHNS and SASEGT. The CDR3 runs 17 residues. The J segment lost 4 bases and the V segment lost 0 bases, leaving 9 bases of the junction unmatched. CDR3 DNA: TGTGCCAGCAGTGAAGCGACAAGGGCTAGCGGGAGTTACGAGCAGTACTTC. It specifies CASSEATRASGSYEQYF.

The rearrangement links TRBV5-1 to TRBJ2-7; D perhaps matches TRBD1 (6 bases). Germline V gene sequence: CDR1 SGHRS, CDR2 YFSETQ. V was clipped by 1 base and J by 2 bases, with 16 bases between them. The CDR3 sequence is 16 residues long. CDR3 coding DNA: TGCGCCAGCAGCTTGCGTCCCAGGGGAAGGACCTACGAGCAGTACTTC. Residues: CASSLRPRGRTYEQYF.

This clone appeared a few times. The CDR3: CASRIDYASREQYF. The DNA for the CDR3 is TGTGCCAGCAGGATCGATTACGCGTCTCGGGAGCAGTACTTC. The chain couples TRBV2 to TRBJ2-7, with D unclear. The germline gives CDR1 SNHLY, CDR2 FYNNEI. CDR3 size: 14 residues. V was clipped by 6 bases and J by 7 bases, with 19 bases between them.

The V gene is TRBV5-4, the J gene TRBJ2-6; no clear D gene. The CDR3 is 17 amino acids. V lost 3 bases and J 1 base, leaving 14 bases between the germline ends. Germline V gives CDR1 SGHNT, CDR2 YYREEE (reference sequence). CDR3 bases: TGTGCCAGCAGCTCACAAGATTCCGCTTCTGGGGCCAACGTCCTGACTTTC. It is translated as CASSSQDSASGANVLTF.

The chain couples TRBV7-2 to TRBJ2-1, with TRBD2 matching 7 bases. The ends lost 1 base at V and 10 bases at J; junction bases unmatched: 10. Germline assignment: CDR1 SGHTA and CDR2 FQGNSA. The CDR3 consists of 15 residues. The CDR3 is CASSLGLALGGEQFF. The CDR3 region has the DNA TGTGCCAGCAGCTTAGGGCTAGCCTTGGGAGGGGAGCAGTTCTTC. Full variable domain (rest looked up from reference TRBV7-2 and TRBJ2-1): GAGVSQSPSNKVTEKGKDVELRCDPISGHTALYWYRQSLGQGLEFLIYFQGNSAPDKSGLPSDRFSAERTGGSVSTLTIQRTQQEDSAVYLCASSLGLALGGEQFFGPGTRLTVL.

This sequence joins TRBV5-1 and TRBJ2-1; 15 bases are a match to TRBD2. Trimming removed 4 bases from V and 2 bases from J; junction bases left unmatched: 10. Germline lookup yields CDR1 SGHRS and CDR2 YFSETQ. The CDR3 covers 19 residues. In nucleotides, the CDR3 is TGCGCCAGCAGCCCCTCCGGGACTAGCGGGGGGTTCGCCTACAATGAGCAGTTCTTC. Translation gives CASSPSGTSGGFAYNEQFF.

This clone was counted a few times. This rearrangement joins TRBV5-6 to TRBJ2-7; 8 positions match TRBD1. This CDR3 has 14 amino acids. With V trimmed by 4 bases and J by 5 bases, 8 bases remained unmatched. The germline gives CDR1 SGHDT, CDR2 YYEEEE. CDR3 in amino acids: CASSREDRAHEQYF. In DNA form, the CDR3 reads TGTGCCAGCAGCAGAGAGGACAGGGCCCACGAGCAGTACTTC.

V is TRBV6-4 and J is TRBJ2-5; perhaps TRBD2 as D (6 bases). The CDR3 runs to 13 residues. Germline lookup yields CDR1 MRHNA and CDR2 SNTAGT. Trimming shortened V by 6 bases and J by 4 bases, and 12 bases separated the two germline ends. CDR3 DNA: TGTGCCAGCAGCCAACGGGGGACAGAGACCCAGTACTTC. Protein sequence: CASSQRGTETQYF.

The chain combines TRBV15 with TRBJ2-3; 10 nucleotides match TRBD2. Unmatched junction bases numbered 6, after V lost 6 bases and J lost 0 bases. Per the germline V gene, CDR1 is LNHNV and CDR2 is YYDKDF (reference sequence). This CDR3 is built from 16 residues. The CDR3 region has the DNA TGTGCCACCAGAGGTAGCGGGGGGTATAGCACAGATACGCAGTATTTT. Translation gives CATRGSGGYSTDTQYF.

This chain uses TRBV5-1 with TRBJ1-2; the D is unclear. The CDR3 covers 17 residues. Germline V CDR1 and CDR2: SGHRS, YFSETQ. V was pared by 0 bases and J by 4 bases, with 19 bases between. The CDR3 region is CASSLAIMRPPFYGYTF. The DNA for the CDR3 is TGCGCCAGCAGCTTGGCTATTATGAGGCCGCCGTTCTATGGCTACACCTTC.

The V call is TRBV18, the J call TRBJ1-5; maybe TRBD1 (5 bases). The V gene lost 3 bases and the J gene lost 6 bases, with 12 bases spanning the gap. The CDR3 extends over 14 amino acids. Looked up from germline, CDR1 is KGHSH and CDR2 is LQKENI. This CDR3 is CASSPEGVTQPQHF. The CDR3 nucleotides read TGTGCCAGCTCACCGGAAGGGGTGACTCAGCCCCAGCATTTT.

V usage is TRBV2 and J usage is TRBJ1-5, with a tentative D call TRBD1 (5 bases). Looked up from germline, CDR1 is SNHLY and CDR2 is FYNNEI. Trimming stripped 8 bases from V and 6 bases from J, with 20 bases between. This CDR3 is built from 15 residues. The CDR3 DNA follows: TGTGCCAGCCACAAACAGGCGGACATTGGTCAGCCCCAGCATTTT. Translation gives CASHKQADIGQPQHF. Complete variable domain (other parts from reference TRBV2 and TRBJ1-5): EPEVTQTPSHQVTQMGQEVILRCVPISNHLYFYWYRQILGQKVEFLVSFYNNEISEKSEIFDDQFSVERPDGSNFTLKIRSTKLEDSAMYFCASHKQADIGQPQHFGDGTRLSIL.

The gene calls are TRBV5-4 and TRBJ1-1, with 7 bases aligning to TRBD1. The germline gives CDR1 SGHNT, CDR2 YYREEE (reference sequence). The V gene end was trimmed by 4 bases and the J gene end by 1 base; junction bases not matched to a gene: 7. This CDR3 is built from 15 residues. The CDR3 sequence is CASSGRTGQNTEAFF. The CDR3 DNA reads TGTGCCAGCAGCGGACGGACAGGCCAGAACACTGAAGCTTTCTTT.